These 11 T cell receptor beta chains share one sample of origin, sequenced in a study of blood T cell repertoires in COVID-19. Sequencing used immunoSEQ multiplex PCR; TCRdb keeps in-frame clones, though not all of them. Among more than 25,000 clones listed, around 90% were seen once. What was sequenced was peripheral blood. All receptors derive from a human donor in a cohort sampled during active COVID-19.

The chain joins TRBV27 to TRBJ2-1; TRBD1 aligns across 7 bases. Trimming at V came to 5 bases and at J to 14 bases, leaving 9 bases not matched to a gene. CDR3 length: 12 amino acids. Germline lookup yields CDR1 MNHEY and CDR2 SMNVEV (reference sequence). CDR3 loop: CASSPPTGREFF. DNA of the CDR3: TGTGCCAGCAGTCCCCCGACAGGGCGTGAGTTCTTC.

The chain couples TRBV2 to TRBJ2-2; D uncertain. There are 14 residues in the CDR3. In germline, CDR1 is SNHLY, CDR2 FYNNEI. V gave up 5 bases and J gave up 6 bases, with 13 bases separating them. CDR3 amino acids: CASSLLNSAGELFF. The CDR3 DNA reads as TGTGCCAGCAGTCTACTAAACTCCGCCGGGGAGCTGTTTTTT.

J is TRBJ2-2 and V is TRBV18, with 7 positions matching TRBD1. This CDR3 contains 16 residues. V was clipped by 3 bases and J by 0 bases; unmatched bases: 4. The germline gives CDR1 KGHSH, CDR2 LQKENI. The CDR3 loop is CASSPAGGANTGELFF. The CDR3 DNA is TGTGCCAGCTCACCCGCAGGGGGAGCGAACACCGGGGAGCTGTTTTTT.

As for this clone: A read error may produce the germline difference seen at one junction end. The chain links TRBV2 to TRBJ1-2; 9 bases map to TRBD1. Germline lookup yields CDR1 SNHLY and CDR2 FYNNEI. The CDR3 length is 8 residues. The CDR3 DNA sequence: TGTGCCGGGGGGGGACAGGGCTTC. Translated, it gives CAGGGQGF.

The chain has TRBV3-1 (or the pseudogene TRBV3-2) and TRBJ2-2; a possible D gene is TRBD1 (6 bases). V was cut by 0 bases and J by 3 bases, with 11 bases left in between. This CDR3 contains 16 residues. Germline assignment: CDR1 LGHDT and CDR2 YNNKEL (reference sequence). The CDR3 coding sequence is TGTGCCAGCAGCCAAGATAGGGGGATTCACACCGGGGAGCTGTTTTTT. Translating it yields CASSQDRGIHTGELFF.

The chain recombines TRBV4-2 with TRBJ1-2; the D is unclear. The CDR3 runs 14 residues. Germline V gives CDR1 LGHNA, CDR2 YNFKEQ. V lost 0 bases and J 2 bases, leaving 7 bases between the germline ends. CDR3 coding DNA: TGTGCCAGCAGCCAAGAAATCATCAACTATGGCTACACCTTC. Amino acids: CASSQEIINYGYTF.

This chain links TRBV11-3 with TRBJ2-1, with 11 bases that match TRBD2. The junction had 10 bases not matched to a gene; V was cut back by 5 bases and J by 4 bases. The CDR3 spans 17 residues. CDR1 and CDR2 (germline): SGHNT, YENEEA. The CDR3 loop is CASSHSRTSGGYNEQFF. DNA for the CDR3: TGTGCCAGCAGCCATTCCCGAACTAGCGGGGGATACAATGAGCAGTTCTTC.

The J gene is TRBJ1-4, the V gene TRBV4-1; 7 nucleotides align to TRBD1. The ends lost 0 bases at V and 7 bases at J; junction bases unmatched: 8. Germline V lookup: CDR1 MGHRA, CDR2 YSYEKL. The CDR3 runs to 16 residues. The DNA of the CDR3 is TGCGCCAGCAGCCAAGATCACAGGGGTATTCTTGAAAAACTGTTTTTT. Protein product: CASSQDHRGILEKLFF.

The V and J genes are TRBV10-1 and TRBJ2-1; the D gene is possibly TRBD1 (8 bases). V shed 6 bases and J shed 3 bases, with 15 bases lying between them. Per germline, CDR1 WNHNN and CDR2 SYGVQD (reference sequence). There are 15 residues in the CDR3. DNA for the CDR3: TGCGCCAGCAGCCCCACAGGGGGGGGCTACAATGAGCAGTTCTTC. It yields the protein CASSPTGGGYNEQFF.

V and J are TRBV24-1 and TRBJ2-3; 7 nucleotides agree with TRBD2. The CDR3 runs to 18 residues. J lost 4 bases, V lost 2 bases, and 14 bases had no gene match. Germline assignment: CDR1 KGHDR and CDR2 SFDVKD. The CDR3 region is CATSDCGSTLCKADTQYF. For the CDR3, the DNA is TGTGCCACCAGTGATTGCGGGAGCACCCTCTGTAAGGCAGATACGCAGTATTTT.

The V and J genes are TRBV10-1 and TRBJ2-3, with TRBD2 identical over 7 bases. After removal of 5 bases from V and 4 bases from J, the junction contained 12 bases not matched to a gene. The CDR3 length is 16 residues. The germline V gene encodes CDR1 WNHNN and CDR2 SYGVQD (reference sequence). This chain's CDR3 is CASSSMTSLTPDTQYF. The CDR3 DNA reads as TGCGCCAGCAGTTCAATGACTAGCCTCACTCCAGATACGCAGTATTTT.